This T cell receptor (beta chain) originates from a study of human T cells and chemical hapten exposure. This clonotype came up many times. Per the germline V gene, CDR1 is SQVTM and CDR2 is ANQGSEA. V lost 7 bases and J lost 7, with 17 bases in between. The CDR3 runs 13 residues. Attachment of unique molecular identifiers to individual cDNA molecules was performed in the library. In the original analysis: Per sample, the median was around 100,000 TCRs, with values from 23,224 to 690,600. TCRdb called the RACE reads again in MiXCR, with one record for every CDR3 protein. These V and J calls originate from TCRdb's pipeline instead of the authors' own analysis. Here the sample spans 95,000 to 150,000 distinct CDR3 sequences, roughly 12% being singletons. Regarding time point: patch test 3, about 24 weeks after DPC sensitization. Treatment described: therapeutic diphenylcyclopropenone sensitization with weekly scalp DPC.

The source was whole blood, collected in connection with sensitization to the hapten diphenylcyclopropenone (DPC). The clonotype originates from a woman aged 50 to 60 with alopecia areata. Some clones in this sample may be carry-over from other donors' samples. This rearrangement joins TRBV29-1 to TRBJ1-5; possibly TRBD1 for D (6 bases). CDR3 protein: CSATHGTGQPQHF. DNA of the CDR3: TGCAGCGCTACCCACGGAACAGGGCAGCCCCAGCATTTT.